Following are 7 T cell receptor beta chains from one sample sequenced in a study of blood T cell repertoires in COVID-19. Data came from immunoSEQ multiplex PCR; TCRdb stores just in-frame clones and leaves some out. The data show over 250,000 clones, around 86% seen once. Sequenced sample: peripheral blood. The receptors here all came from a man between 40 and 49 years old who had recovered from COVID-19.

CDR3 nucleotides: TGTGCCAGCAGCGTGAGAACTAGTGACGGGGAGCTGTTTTTT. Protein sequence: CASSVRTSDGELFF. The gene calls are TRBV9 and TRBJ2-2, with D tentatively TRBD2 (5 bases). CDR1 and CDR2 (germline): SGDLS, YYNGEE. Trimming pared 2 bases from V and 7 bases from J, leaving 12 bases between. This CDR3 comprises 14 residues. Complete variable domain (other parts from reference TRBV9 and TRBJ2-2): DSGVTQTPKHLITATGQRVTLRCSPRSGDLSVYWYQQSLDQGLQFLIQYYNGEERAKGNILERFSAQQFPDLHSELNLSSLELGDSALYFCASSVRTSDGELFFGEGSRLTVL.

The genes are TRBV6-6 and TRBJ2-1; 10 positions agree with TRBD2. Germline V gene data show CDR1 as MNHNY and CDR2 as SVGAGI (reference sequence). J gave up 13 bases and V 2 bases, and 8 bases lay outside the gene matches. The CDR3 consists of 14 residues. This CDR3 reads CASSYLAGAPDQFF. CDR3 coding DNA: TGTGCCAGCAGTTACCTAGCGGGGGCCCCGGACCAGTTCTTC.

The rearrangement uses TRBV5-8 and TRBJ1-5; 7 bases line up with TRBD1. Germline V gene data show CDR1 as SGHTS and CDR2 as YDEGEE. V lost 5 bases, J lost 4 bases, and 9 bases stayed unmatched. This CDR3 has 15 amino acids. CDR3 residues: CASRRRDRSNQPQHF. In DNA, the CDR3 is TGTGCCAGCAGGCGCCGGGACAGATCTAATCAGCCCCAGCATTTT. Full variable domain (outside the CDR3, taken from reference TRBV5-8 and TRBJ1-5): EAGVTQSPTHLIKTRGQQATLRCSPISGHTSVYWYQQALGLGLQFLLWYDEGEERNRGNFPPRFSGRQFPNYSSELNVNALELEDSALYLCASRRRDRSNQPQHFGDGTRLSIL.

The chain is built from TRBV27 and TRBJ1-3; D possibly corresponds to TRBD1 (5 bases). Germline V lookup: CDR1 MNHEY, CDR2 SMNVEV (reference sequence). Trimming cost V 2 bases and J 0 bases, with 8 bases left between them. The CDR3 covers 15 residues. The CDR3 protein is CASSLQGASGNTIYF. CDR3 nucleotides: TGTGCCAGCAGTTTACAGGGTGCCTCTGGAAACACCATATATTTT.

This rearrangement joins TRBV27 to TRBJ1-5, with 7 bases lining up with TRBD1. Germline lookup yields CDR1 MNHEY and CDR2 SMNVEV (reference sequence). The CDR3 runs 15 residues. J was trimmed by 4 bases and V by 8 bases; bases with no gene match: 11. The CDR3 DNA is TGTGCCAGCGGGGAAGGGGGCTTGGTAAATCAGCCCCAGCATTTT. It encodes CASGEGGLVNQPQHF.

This chain uses TRBV21-1 with TRBJ2-4; the D call TRBD1 from the table was never checked on the DNA. TRBV21-1 is a known pseudogene. CDR3 size: 15 residues. CDR3 sequence (DNA): TGTGCCAGCAGCCCGAAAACGCCGGGACATGTGTTTCAGTACTTC. Encoded protein: CASSPKTPGHVFQYF.

V usage is TRBV9 and J usage is TRBJ2-3, with 9 bases matching TRBD2. The CDR3 totals 16 residues. Germline V gives CDR1 SGDLS, CDR2 YYNGEE. Trimming took 4 bases from V and 0 from J; bases not matched to a gene: 6. The CDR3 bases are TGTGCCAGCAGCCCCCGACTAGCGGCTAGCACAGATACGCAGTATTTT. Protein product: CASSPRLAASTDTQYF.